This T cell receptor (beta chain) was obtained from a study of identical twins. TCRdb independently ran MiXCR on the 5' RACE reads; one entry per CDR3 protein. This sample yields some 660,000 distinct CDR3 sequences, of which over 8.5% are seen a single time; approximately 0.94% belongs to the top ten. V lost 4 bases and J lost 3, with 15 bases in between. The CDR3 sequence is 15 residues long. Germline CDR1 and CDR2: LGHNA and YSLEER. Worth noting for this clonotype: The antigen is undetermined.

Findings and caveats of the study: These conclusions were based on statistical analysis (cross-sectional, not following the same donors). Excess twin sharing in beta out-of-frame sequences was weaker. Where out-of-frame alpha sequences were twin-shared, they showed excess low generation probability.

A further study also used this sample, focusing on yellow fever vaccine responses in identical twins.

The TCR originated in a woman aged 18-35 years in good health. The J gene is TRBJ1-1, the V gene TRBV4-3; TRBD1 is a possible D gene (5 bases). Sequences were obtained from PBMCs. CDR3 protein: CASSRETGTYTEAFF. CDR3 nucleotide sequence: TGCGCCAGCAGCCGGGAAACCGGGACCTACACTGAAGCTTTCTTT.